A selection of T cell receptor beta chains follows, all from one sample in a study of vaccination effects on CD4 cells after COVID-19. Clones were sequenced by immunoSEQ multiplex PCR, and TCRdb holds only the in-frame ones, with some missing. The sample includes 22,000 or so clones, 75% to 85% seen only once; the top ten take 35% to 40%. Their target antigens are unknown. Sequenced material: CD4+ T cells from PBMCs cultured with a peptide pool, taken before COVID-19 vaccination. These receptors were collected from a human donor who had a prior SARS-CoV-2 infection. The CDR3 runs from the conserved cysteine through the conserved F or W. The D gene is left open where the match is weak. Size values are once, few and many counts, or a class for expanded clones, and some rows have none.

>TRBV28|TRBJ1-6|-|-
CASSKPAGPYNSPLHF
TGTGCCAGCAGTAAACCAGCAGGGCCCTATAATTCACCCCTCCACTTT
>TRBV5-1|TRBJ2-2|few|-
CASSLGGAFTGELFF
TGCGCCAGCAGCTTAGGGGGGGCCTTCACCGGGGAGCTGTTTTTT
>TRBV2|TRBJ1-5|few|-
CASTRVSNQPQHF
TGTGCCAGTACCAGGGTTAGCAATCAGCCCCAGCATTTT
>TRBV6-2/TRBV6-3|TRBJ1-2|once|-
CASSYTNYGYTF
TGTGCCAGCAGTTACACTAACTATGGCTACACCTTC
>TRBV5-5|TRBJ1-2|medium-sized|TRBD1
CASRKTGDYGYTF
TGTGCCAGCAGAAAAACAGGGGACTATGGCTACACCTTC
>TRBV5-1|TRBJ2-7|-|-
CASSIGTAYEQYF
TGCGCCAGCAGCATCGGGACCGCCTACGAGCAGTACTTC
>TRBV6-2/TRBV6-3|TRBJ2-3|-|TRBD1
CASSSLRWTGLDTQYF
TGTGCCAGCAGTTCGCTACGCTGGACAGGCTTAGATACGCAGTATTTT
>TRBV6-5|TRBJ1-5|-|TRBD1
CASSRQGAQPQHF
TGTGCCAGCAGTCGACAGGGGGCCCAGCCCCAGCATTTT
>TRBV7-2|TRBJ2-7|-|TRBD2
CASSPGLASSYEQYF
TGTGCCAGCAGCCCCGGACTAGCGAGTTCCTACGAGCAGTACTTC
>TRBV15|TRBJ1-6|-|-
CATSRGKGALHF
TGTGCCACCAGCAGAGGAAAAGGAGCCCTCCACTTT
>TRBV10-3|TRBJ1-1|few|TRBD1
CAISGTGGGTEAFF
TGTGCCATCAGCGGTACAGGGGGCGGCACTGAAGCTTTCTTT
>TRBV11-3|TRBJ2-3|-|-
CASSFTGPTDTQYF
TGTGCCAGCAGCTTTACAGGGCCTACAGATACGCAGTATTTT
>TRBV7-8|TRBJ2-5|-|TRBD1
CASGDRGGFTTQYF
TGTGCCAGCGGCGACAGGGGCGGGTTCACGACCCAGTACTTC
>TRBV5-5|TRBJ1-2|-|-
CASSSQQYYGYTF
TGTGCCAGCAGCTCCCAACAGTATTATGGCTACACCTTC
>TRBV9|TRBJ1-2|-|-
CASSVGGRAPYGYTF
TGTGCCAGCAGCGTAGGGGGCAGGGCCCCCTATGGCTACACCTTC
>TRBV15|TRBJ2-5|-|-
CATSILGSETQYF
TGTGCCACCAGCATCTTGGGGTCAGAGACCCAGTACTTC
>TRBV5-6|TRBJ1-2|few|-
CASSRGLYGYTF
TGTGCCAGCAGCCGAGGATTATATGGCTACACCTTC